The 5 T cell receptor beta chains presented below share a single source sample, sequenced in a study of tumor and adjacent non-tumor tissue in lung cancer. The library came from three nested PCR rounds adapted from ARM-PCR protocols. Using its own MiXCR run on the multiplex PCR reads, TCRdb lists one record per CDR3 protein. This table has about 120,000 distinct CDR3 sequences, about 80% appearing once. No cell sorting was done before RNA was extracted from the tissue. Sequenced sample: lung tumor tissue. Every receptor here comes from a man in his 70s with non-small cell lung cancer.

With respect to this clonotype: The junction does not match germline at one end; this may be a read error. The chain recombines TRBV28 with TRBJ2-3, with no clear D. CDR1 and CDR2 from the germline V gene are MDHEN and SYDVKM. The CDR3 runs to 14 residues. CDR3 nucleotide sequence: TGTGCCACCAGTTTTTTAGCTGGCACAGATGCGCAGTATTTT. Translating gives CATSFLAGTDAQYF.

Points on this clonotype: A read error may account for a junction end that differs from germline. This rearrangement joins TRBV4-2 to TRBJ2-5; D not certain. The CDR3 is made up of 15 amino acids. The V gene's germline CDR1 is LGHNA and CDR2 YNFKEQ. The CDR3: CASSQGELTSETQYF. The CDR3 DNA reads TGTGCCAGCAGCCAAGGAGAGCTTACTTCAGAGACCCAATACTTC.

A note on this clonotype: Relative to the germline gene, one junction end is altered; a read error may explain this. The genes are TRBV29-1 and TRBJ2-5, with D tentatively TRBD1 (5 bases). CDR1 and CDR2 from the germline V gene are SQVTM and ANQGSEA. CDR3 size: 12 residues. The CDR3, as DNA: TGCAGTGTTGAGTCTGGGGCGGAGAACCAGTACTTC. As protein: CSVESGAENQYF.

On this clonotype itself: Mismatch with germline at one junction end may stem from a read error. In DNA form, the CDR3 reads TGTGTCAGCAGACAGGACGGAGTATACACCGGGGAGCTGCTTTTT. Its protein product is CVSRQDGVYTGELLF. V usage is TRBV11-3 and J usage is TRBJ2-2, with D perhaps matching TRBD1 (6 bases). Germline CDR1 and CDR2: SGHNT and YENEEA. This CDR3 spans 15 amino acids.

Of note for this clonotype: Compared with germline, one end of the junction differs, possibly owing to a read error. The genes are TRBV28 and TRBJ2-7, with D perhaps assigned TRBD1 or TRBD2 (5 bases each). Per germline, CDR1 MDHEN and CDR2 SYDVKM. This CDR3 spans 17 amino acids. The CDR3 coding sequence is TGTGTCAGCAGTTTAAGGGGAGTCCTCAAGACATCCTACGAGCAGTACTTC. It encodes CVSSLRGVLKTSYEQYF.